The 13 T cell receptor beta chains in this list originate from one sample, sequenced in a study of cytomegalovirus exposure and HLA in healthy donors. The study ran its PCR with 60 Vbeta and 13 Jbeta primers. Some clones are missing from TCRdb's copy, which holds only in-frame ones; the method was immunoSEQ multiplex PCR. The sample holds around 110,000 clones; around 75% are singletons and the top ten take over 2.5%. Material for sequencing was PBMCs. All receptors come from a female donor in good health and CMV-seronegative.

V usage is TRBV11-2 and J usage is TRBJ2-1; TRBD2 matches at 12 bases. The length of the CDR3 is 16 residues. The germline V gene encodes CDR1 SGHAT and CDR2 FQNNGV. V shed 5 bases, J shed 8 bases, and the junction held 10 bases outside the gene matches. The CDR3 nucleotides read TGTGCCAGCAGCCCCCGACTAGCGGGAGCCGGGGATGAGCAGTTCTTC. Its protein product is CASSPRLAGAGDEQFF.

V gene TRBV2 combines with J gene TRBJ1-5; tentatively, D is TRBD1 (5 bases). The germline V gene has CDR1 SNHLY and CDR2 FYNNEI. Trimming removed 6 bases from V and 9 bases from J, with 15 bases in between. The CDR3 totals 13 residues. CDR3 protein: CASRETASRPQHF. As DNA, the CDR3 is TGTGCCAGCAGGGAGACAGCCTCGCGGCCCCAGCATTTT.

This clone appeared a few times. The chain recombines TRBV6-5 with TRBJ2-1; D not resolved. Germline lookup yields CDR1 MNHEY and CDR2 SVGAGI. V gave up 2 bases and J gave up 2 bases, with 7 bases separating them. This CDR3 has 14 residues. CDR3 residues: CASSYHSPYNEQFF. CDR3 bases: TGTGCCAGCAGTTACCATTCCCCCTACAATGAGCAGTTCTTC.

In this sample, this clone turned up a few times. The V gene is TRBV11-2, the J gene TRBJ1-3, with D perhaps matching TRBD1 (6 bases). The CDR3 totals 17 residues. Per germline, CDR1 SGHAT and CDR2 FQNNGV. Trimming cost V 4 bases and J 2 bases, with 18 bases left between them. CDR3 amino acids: CASSSNRGGQPGNTIYF. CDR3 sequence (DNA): TGTGCCAGCAGCTCGAATCGGGGGGGGCAGCCTGGAAACACCATATATTTT.

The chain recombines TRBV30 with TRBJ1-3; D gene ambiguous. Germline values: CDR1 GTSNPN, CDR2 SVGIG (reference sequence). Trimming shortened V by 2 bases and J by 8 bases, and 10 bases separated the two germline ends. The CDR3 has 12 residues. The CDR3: CAWSPSFDTIYF. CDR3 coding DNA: TGTGCCTGGAGTCCGAGTTTTGACACCATATATTTT. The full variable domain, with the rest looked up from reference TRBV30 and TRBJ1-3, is SQTIHQWPATLVQPVGSPLSLECTVEGTSNPNLYWYRQAAGRGLQLLFYSVGIGQISSEVPQNLSASRPQDRQFILSSKKLLLSDSGFYLCAWSPSFDTIYFGEGSWLTVV.

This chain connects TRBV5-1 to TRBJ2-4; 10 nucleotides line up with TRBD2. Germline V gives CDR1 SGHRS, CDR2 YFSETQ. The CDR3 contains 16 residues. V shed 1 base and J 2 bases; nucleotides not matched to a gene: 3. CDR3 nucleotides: TGCGCCAGCAGCTTGCTAGCGGGAGCAACCAAAAACATTCAGTACTTC. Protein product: CASSLLAGATKNIQYF.

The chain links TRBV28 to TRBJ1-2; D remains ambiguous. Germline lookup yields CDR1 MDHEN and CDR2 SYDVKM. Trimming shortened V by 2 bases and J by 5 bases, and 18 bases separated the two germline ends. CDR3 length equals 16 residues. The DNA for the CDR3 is TGTGCCAGCAGTTTAAGGTTGCCCAGGAAAACTTATGGCTACACCTTC. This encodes CASSLRLPRKTYGYTF.

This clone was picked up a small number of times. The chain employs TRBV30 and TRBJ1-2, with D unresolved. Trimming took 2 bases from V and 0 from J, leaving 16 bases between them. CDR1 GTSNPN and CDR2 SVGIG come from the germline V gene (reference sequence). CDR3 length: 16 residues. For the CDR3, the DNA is TGTGCCTGGAGTCTGCAGGCAACATTAGCTAACTATGGCTACACCTTC. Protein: CAWSLQATLANYGYTF.

CDR3 DNA: TGTGCCAGCAGCTTATGGCTTCCTGGCACTGAAGCTTTCTTT. It translates to CASSLWLPGTEAFF. The genes are TRBV7-2 and TRBJ1-1; D is unclear. There are 14 residues in the CDR3. The V end was cut by 2 bases, the J end by 4 bases, with 11 bases between. CDR1 is SGHTA, CDR2 FQGNSA, per germline.

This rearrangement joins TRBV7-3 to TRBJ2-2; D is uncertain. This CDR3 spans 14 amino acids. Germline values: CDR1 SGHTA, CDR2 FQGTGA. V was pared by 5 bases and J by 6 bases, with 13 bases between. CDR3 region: CASSQLAIPGELFF. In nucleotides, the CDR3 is TGTGCCAGCAGCCAGTTAGCAATCCCCGGGGAGCTGTTTTTT.

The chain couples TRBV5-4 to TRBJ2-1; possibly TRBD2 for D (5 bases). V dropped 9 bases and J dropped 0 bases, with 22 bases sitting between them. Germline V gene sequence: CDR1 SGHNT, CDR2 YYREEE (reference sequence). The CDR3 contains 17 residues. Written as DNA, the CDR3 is TGTGCCAAGACGATGAGAGGAGGAGGAAGCTCCTACAATGAGCAGTTCTTC. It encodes CAKTMRGGGSSYNEQFF.

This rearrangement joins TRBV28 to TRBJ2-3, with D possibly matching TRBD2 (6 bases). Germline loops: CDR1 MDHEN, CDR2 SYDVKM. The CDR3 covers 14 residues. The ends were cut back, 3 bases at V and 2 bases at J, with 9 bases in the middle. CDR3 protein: CASSFGGITDTQYF. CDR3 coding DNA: TGTGCCAGCAGTTTTGGGGGGATCACAGATACGCAGTATTTT.

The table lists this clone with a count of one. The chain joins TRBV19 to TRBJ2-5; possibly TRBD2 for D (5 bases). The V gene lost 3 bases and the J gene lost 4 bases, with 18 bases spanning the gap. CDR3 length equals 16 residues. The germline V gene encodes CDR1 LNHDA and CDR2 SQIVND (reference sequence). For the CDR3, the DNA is TGTGCCAGTAGTATCGTCCGAGGGTCAAATCCAGAGACCCAGTACTTC. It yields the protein CASSIVRGSNPETQYF.